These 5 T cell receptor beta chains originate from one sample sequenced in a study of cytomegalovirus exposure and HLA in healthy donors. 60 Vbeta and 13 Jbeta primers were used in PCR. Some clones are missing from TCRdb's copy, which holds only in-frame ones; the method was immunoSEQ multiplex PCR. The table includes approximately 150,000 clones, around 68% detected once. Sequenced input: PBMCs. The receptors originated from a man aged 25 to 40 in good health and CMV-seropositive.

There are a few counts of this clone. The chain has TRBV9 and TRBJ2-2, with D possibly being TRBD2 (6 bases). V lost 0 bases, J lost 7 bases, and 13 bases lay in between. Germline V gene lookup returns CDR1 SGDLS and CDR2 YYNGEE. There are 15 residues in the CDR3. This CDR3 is CASSVAGESFGELFF. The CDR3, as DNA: TGTGCCAGCAGCGTAGCGGGGGAAAGCTTCGGGGAGCTGTTTTTT.

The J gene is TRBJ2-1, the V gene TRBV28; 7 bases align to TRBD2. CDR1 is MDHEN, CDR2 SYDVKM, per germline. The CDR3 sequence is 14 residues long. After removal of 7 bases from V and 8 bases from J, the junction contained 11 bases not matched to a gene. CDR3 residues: CASNFVGTIDEQFF. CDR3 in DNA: TGTGCCAGCAATTTTGTTGGGACTATTGATGAGCAGTTCTTC.

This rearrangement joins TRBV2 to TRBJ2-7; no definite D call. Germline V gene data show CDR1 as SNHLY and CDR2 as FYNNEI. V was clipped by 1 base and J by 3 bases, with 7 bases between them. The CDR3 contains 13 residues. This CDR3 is CASSEGHNYEQYF. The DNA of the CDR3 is TGTGCCAGCAGTGAAGGCCACAACTACGAGCAGTACTTC.

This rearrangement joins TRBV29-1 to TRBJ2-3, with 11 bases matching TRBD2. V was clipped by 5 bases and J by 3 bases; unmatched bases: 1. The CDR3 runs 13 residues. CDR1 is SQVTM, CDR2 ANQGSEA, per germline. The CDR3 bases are TGCAGCGTTCGGACTAGCGGGACAGATACGCAGTATTTT. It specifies CSVRTSGTDTQYF.

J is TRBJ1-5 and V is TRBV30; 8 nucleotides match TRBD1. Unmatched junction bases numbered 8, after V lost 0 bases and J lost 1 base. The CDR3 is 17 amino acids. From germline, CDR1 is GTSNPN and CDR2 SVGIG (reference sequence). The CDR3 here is CAWSVLFRGPSNQPQHF. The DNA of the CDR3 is TGTGCCTGGAGTGTACTCTTCAGGGGGCCAAGCAATCAGCCCCAGCATTTT.